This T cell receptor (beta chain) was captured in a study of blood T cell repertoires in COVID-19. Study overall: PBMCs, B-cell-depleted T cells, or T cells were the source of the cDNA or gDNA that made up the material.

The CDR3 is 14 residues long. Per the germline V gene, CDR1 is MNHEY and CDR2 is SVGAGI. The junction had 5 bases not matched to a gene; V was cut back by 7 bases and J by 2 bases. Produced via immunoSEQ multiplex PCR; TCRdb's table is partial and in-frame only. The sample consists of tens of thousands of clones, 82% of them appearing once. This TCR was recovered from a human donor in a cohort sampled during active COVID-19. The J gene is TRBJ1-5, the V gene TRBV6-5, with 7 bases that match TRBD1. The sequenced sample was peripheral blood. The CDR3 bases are TGTGCCAGCAAGACAGGGTCGGGCAATCAGCCCCAGCATTTT. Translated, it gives CASKTGSGNQPQHF.